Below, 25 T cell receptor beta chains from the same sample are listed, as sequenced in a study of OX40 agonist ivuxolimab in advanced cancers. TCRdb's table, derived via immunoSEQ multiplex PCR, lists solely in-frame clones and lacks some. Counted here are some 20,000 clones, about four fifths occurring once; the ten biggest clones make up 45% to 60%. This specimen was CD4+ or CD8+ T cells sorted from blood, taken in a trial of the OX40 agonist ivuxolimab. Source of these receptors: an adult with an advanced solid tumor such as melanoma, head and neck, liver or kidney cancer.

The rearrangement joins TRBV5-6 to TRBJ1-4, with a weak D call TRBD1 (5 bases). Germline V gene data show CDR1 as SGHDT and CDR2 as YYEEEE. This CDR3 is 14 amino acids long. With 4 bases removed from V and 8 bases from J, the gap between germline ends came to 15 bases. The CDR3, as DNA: TGTGCCAGCAGCCCTTACGGGGCTGGGGAAAAACTGTTTTTT. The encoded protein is CASSPYGAGEKLFF.

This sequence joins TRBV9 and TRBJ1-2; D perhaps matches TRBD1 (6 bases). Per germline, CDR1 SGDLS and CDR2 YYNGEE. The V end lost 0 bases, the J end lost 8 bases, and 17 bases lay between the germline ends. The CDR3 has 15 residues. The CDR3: CASSVVARGIGGYTF. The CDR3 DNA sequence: TGTGCCAGCAGCGTAGTAGCCAGGGGAATAGGCGGCTACACCTTC.

CDR3 in DNA: TGTGCCAGCAGTTTAGCCGGGGTCCACGAGCAGTACTTC. It yields the protein CASSLAGVHEQYF. The rearrangement uses TRBV28 and TRBJ2-7; weak D call: TRBD2 (5 bases). CDR1 and CDR2 (germline): MDHEN, SYDVKM. The CDR3 sequence is 13 residues long. V lost 2 bases and J 5 bases, leaving 10 bases between the germline ends.

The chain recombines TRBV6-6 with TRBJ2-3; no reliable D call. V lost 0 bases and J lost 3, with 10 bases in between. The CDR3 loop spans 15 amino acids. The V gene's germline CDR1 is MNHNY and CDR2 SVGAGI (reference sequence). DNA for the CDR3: TGTGCCAGCAGTTACTCGGCAGACCAAACAGATACGCAGTATTTT. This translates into CASSYSADQTDTQYF.

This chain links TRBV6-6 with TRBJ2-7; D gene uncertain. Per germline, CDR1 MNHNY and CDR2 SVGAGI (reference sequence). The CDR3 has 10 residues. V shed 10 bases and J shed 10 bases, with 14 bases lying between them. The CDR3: CATYRGEQYF. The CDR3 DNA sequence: TGTGCCACCTACAGAGGAGAACAGTACTTC.

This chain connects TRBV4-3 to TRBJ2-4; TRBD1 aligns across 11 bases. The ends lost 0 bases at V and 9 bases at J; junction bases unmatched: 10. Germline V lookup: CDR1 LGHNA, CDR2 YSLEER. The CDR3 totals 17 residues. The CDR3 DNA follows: TGCGCCAGCAGCCAAGATGTAATCGGACAGGGGGCAACCATTCAGTACTTC. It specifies CASSQDVIGQGATIQYF.

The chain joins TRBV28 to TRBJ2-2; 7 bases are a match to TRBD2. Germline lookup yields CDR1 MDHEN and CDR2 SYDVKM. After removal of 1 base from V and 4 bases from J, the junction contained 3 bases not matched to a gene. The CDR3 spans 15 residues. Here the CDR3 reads CASSLSAGPTGELFF. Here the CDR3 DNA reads TGTGCCAGCAGTTTATCAGCGGGGCCCACCGGGGAGCTGTTTTTT.

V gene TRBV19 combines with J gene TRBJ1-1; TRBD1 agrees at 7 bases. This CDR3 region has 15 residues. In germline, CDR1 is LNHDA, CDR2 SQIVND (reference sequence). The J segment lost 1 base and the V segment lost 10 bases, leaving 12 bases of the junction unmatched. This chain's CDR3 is CATIRGGYKNTEAFF. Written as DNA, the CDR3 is TGTGCCACCATCAGGGGGGGCTATAAGAACACTGAAGCTTTCTTT.

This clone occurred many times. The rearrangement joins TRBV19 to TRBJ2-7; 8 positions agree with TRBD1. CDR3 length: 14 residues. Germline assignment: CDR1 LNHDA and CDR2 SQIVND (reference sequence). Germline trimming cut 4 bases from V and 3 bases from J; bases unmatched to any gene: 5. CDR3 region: CASSTSGTGYEQYF. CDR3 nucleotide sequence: TGTGCCAGTAGTACTTCCGGGACAGGCTACGAGCAGTACTTC.

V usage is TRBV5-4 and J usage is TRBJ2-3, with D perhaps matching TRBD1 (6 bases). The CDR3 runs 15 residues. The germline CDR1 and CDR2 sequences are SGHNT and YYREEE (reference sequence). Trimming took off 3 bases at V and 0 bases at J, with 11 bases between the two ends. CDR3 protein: CASSYGDTSTDTQYF. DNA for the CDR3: TGTGCCAGCAGCTATGGGGACACAAGCACAGATACGCAGTATTTT. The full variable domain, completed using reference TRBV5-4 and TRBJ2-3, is ETGVTQSPTHLIKTRGQQVTLRCSSQSGHNTVSWYQQALGQGPQFIFQYYREEENGRGNFPPRFSGLQFPNYSSELNVNALELDDSALYLCASSYGDTSTDTQYFGPGTRLTVL.

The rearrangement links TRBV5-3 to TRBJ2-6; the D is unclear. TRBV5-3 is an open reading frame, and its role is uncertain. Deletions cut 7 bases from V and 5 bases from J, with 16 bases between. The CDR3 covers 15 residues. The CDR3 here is CARAGEQSRANVLTF. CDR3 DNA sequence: TGTGCCAGAGCCGGTGAACAAAGTCGGGCCAACGTCCTGACTTTC.

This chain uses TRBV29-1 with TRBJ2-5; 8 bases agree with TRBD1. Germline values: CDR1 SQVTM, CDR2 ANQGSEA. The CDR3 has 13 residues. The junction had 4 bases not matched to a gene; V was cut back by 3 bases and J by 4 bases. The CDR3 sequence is CSVEWQGAETQYF. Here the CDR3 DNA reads TGCAGCGTTGAGTGGCAGGGGGCAGAGACCCAGTACTTC.

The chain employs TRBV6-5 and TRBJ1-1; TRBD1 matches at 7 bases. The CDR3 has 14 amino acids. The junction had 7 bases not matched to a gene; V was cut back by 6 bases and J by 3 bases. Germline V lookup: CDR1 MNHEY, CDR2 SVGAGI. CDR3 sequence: CASSEGATYTEAFF. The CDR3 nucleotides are TGTGCCAGCAGCGAGGGGGCTACGTACACTGAAGCTTTCTTT.

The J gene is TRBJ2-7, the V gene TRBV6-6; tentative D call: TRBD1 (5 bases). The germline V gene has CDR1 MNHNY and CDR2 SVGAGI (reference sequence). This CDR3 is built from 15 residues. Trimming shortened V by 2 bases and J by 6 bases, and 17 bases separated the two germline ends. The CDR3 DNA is TGTGCCAGCAGTTACACTATTACAGGCGGTGTCGAGCAGTACTTC. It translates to CASSYTITGGVEQYF.

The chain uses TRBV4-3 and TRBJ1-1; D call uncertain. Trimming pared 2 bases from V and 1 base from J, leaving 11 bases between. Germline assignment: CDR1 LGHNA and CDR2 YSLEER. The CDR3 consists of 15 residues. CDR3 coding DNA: TGCGCCAGCAGCCAACCCGCCCAAGCGAACACTGAAGCTTTCTTT. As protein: CASSQPAQANTEAFF.

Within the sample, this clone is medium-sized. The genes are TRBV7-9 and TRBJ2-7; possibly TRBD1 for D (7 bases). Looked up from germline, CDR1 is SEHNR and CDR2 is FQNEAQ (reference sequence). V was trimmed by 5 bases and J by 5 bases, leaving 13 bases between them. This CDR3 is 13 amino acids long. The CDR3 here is CASSRRGVDEQYF. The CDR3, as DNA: TGTGCCAGCAGCCGCAGGGGGGTCGACGAGCAGTACTTC.

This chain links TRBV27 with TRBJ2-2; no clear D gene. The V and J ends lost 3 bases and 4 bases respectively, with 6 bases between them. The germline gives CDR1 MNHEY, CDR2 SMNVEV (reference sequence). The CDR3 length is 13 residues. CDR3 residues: CASSLAVTGELFF. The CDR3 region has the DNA TGTGCCAGCAGTTTGGCTGTCACCGGGGAGCTGTTTTTT.

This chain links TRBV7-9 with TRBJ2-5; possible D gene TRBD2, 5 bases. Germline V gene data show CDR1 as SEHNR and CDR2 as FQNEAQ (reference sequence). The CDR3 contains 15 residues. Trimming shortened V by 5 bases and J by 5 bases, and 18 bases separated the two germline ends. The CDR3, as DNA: TGTGCCAGCAGCCAGTTAGGGAGAATGGAGGAGACCCAGTACTTC. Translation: CASSQLGRMEETQYF.

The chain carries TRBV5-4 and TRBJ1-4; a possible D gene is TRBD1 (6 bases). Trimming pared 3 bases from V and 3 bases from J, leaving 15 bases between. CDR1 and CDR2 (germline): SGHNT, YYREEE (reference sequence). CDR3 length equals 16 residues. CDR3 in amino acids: CASSSRTAAANEKLFF. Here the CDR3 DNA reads TGTGCCAGCAGCTCCCGGACAGCCGCAGCTAATGAAAAACTGTTTTTT. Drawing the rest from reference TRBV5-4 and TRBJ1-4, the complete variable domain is ETGVTQSPTHLIKTRGQQVTLRCSSQSGHNTVSWYQQALGQGPQFIFQYYREEENGRGNFPPRFSGLQFPNYSSELNVNALELDDSALYLCASSSRTAAANEKLFFGSGTQLSVL.

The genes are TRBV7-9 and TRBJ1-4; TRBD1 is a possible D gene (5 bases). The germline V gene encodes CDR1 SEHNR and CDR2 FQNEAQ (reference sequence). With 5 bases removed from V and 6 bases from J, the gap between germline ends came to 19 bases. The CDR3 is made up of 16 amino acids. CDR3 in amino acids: CASSPIRGREDEKLFF. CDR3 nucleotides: TGTGCCAGCAGCCCAATACGGGGGAGGGAAGATGAAAAACTGTTTTTT. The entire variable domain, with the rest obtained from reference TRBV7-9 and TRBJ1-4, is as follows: DTGVSQNPRHKITKRGQNVTFRCDPISEHNRLYWYRQTLGQGPEFLTYFQNEAQLEKSRLLSDRFSAERPKGSFSTLEIQRTEQGDSAMYLCASSPIRGREDEKLFFGSGTQLSVL.

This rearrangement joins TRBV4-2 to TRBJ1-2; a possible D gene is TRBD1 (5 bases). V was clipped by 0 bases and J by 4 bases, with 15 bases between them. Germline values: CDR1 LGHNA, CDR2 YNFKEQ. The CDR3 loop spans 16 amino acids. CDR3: CASSQDLGAVGYGYTF. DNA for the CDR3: TGTGCCAGCAGCCAAGATTTAGGGGCCGTAGGCTATGGCTACACCTTC.

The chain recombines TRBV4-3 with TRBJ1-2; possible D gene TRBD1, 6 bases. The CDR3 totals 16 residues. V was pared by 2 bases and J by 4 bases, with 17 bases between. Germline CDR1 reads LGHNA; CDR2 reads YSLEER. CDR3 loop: CASSQHFLTGTYGYTF. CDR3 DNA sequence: TGCGCCAGCAGCCAACATTTCCTTACAGGGACCTATGGCTACACCTTC.

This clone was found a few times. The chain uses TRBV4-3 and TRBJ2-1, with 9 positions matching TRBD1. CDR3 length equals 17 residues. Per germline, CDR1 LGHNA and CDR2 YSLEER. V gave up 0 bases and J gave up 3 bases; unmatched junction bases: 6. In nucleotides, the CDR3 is TGCGCCAGCAGCCAAGATTATTCGGGACAGGGCTACAATGAGCAGTTCTTC. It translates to CASSQDYSGQGYNEQFF.

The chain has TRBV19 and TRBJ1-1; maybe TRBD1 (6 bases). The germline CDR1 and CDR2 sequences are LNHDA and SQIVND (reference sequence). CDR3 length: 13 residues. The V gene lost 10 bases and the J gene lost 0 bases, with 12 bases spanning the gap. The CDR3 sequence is CATKTGMNTEAFF. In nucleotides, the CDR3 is TGTGCCACCAAGACAGGTATGAACACTGAAGCTTTCTTT.

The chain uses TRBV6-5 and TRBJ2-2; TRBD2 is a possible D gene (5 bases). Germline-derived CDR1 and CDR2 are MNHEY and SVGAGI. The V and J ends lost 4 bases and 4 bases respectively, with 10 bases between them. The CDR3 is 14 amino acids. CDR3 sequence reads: CASSSGLGTGELFF. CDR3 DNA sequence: TGTGCCAGCAGTTCGGGGTTAGGCACCGGGGAGCTGTTTTTT.